The sequence of this T cell receptor (beta chain) was determined in a study of somatic mutations in cytotoxic T cells in rheumatoid arthritis. Study-level information: Patient blood (around 30 ml EDTA) was collected right after diagnosis, preceding any treatment. Study-wide findings and caveats: Levels of CD8+ T-cell clonality in rheumatoid arthritis patients were statistically indistinguishable from those seen in age-matched healthy controls, with no significant difference.

Remarks on this clone: What it recognizes is unknown.

Germline loops: CDR1 SGHTS, CDR2 YDEGEE. The CDR3 contains 13 residues. TCRdb's copy holds only in-frame clones and misses some; the assay was immunoSEQ multiplex PCR. Of roughly 32,000 clones in the sample, approximately 78% were seen once. The sequence was collected from an adult with rheumatoid arthritis. The chain is built from TRBV5-8 and TRBJ2-5, with TRBD2 matching 7 bases. The tail of the sequence fits TRBJ2-7 better, so the J call may be wrong. The sequenced sample consisted of CD8+ T cells sorted from blood. CDR3 loop: CASSSAGDREQYF. For the CDR3, the DNA is TGTGCCAGCAGCTCCGCGGGGGACCGCGAGCAGTACTTC.